The clone carrying this T cell receptor beta chain was seen only once. What it binds is not known. 13 Jbeta primers and 60 Vbeta primers were used for the PCR. Method: immunoSEQ multiplex PCR; TCRdb's copy keeps in-frame clones and lacks some. The sample yields about 100,000 clones, around 84% seen once. The CDR3 runs to 13 residues. Germline assignment: CDR1 MNHNY and CDR2 SVGAGI (reference sequence). Trimming took 1 base from V and 5 from J, leaving 6 bases between them. This record belongs to a study of cytomegalovirus exposure and HLA in healthy donors. Study results and caveats: Several of the most significant clusters appeared, in a later analysis, to be linked to common viral pathogens. The availability of immune exposure information extended only to CMV serostatus. There were over 150 TCR beta chains listed as cytomegalovirus-associated.

V is TRBV6-6 and J is TRBJ2-1; no definite D call. Sequencing input: PBMCs. The clonotype originates from a woman between 18 and 29 years old in good health and CMV-seronegative. The chain's CDR3 is CASSYYPDNEQFF. CDR3 in DNA: TGTGCCAGCAGTTACTACCCGGACAATGAGCAGTTCTTC.